Below, 25 T cell receptor beta chains from the same sample are listed, as sequenced in a study of identical twins. From the 5' RACE reads, TCRdb called clonotypes with MiXCR, one entry per CDR3 protein. The sample carries fewer than 500,000 distinct CDR3 sequences, around 15% recorded once. These records were also assigned to another study, of yellow fever vaccine responses in identical twins.

The sequencing sample was made of CD4+ T cells sorted from blood. The receptors derive from a woman between 18 and 29 years old in good health.

This clonotype has more than one count but fewer than ten. The chain carries TRBV2 and TRBJ2-7, with unresolved D. With 8 bases removed from V and 0 bases from J, the gap between germline ends came to 8 bases. Germline lookup yields CDR1 SNHLY and CDR2 FYNNEI. The CDR3 covers 12 residues. The CDR3 region is CASGLLSYEQYF. The CDR3 nucleotides are TGTGCCAGCGGCTTACTCTCCTACGAGCAGTACTTC.

This clonotype was counted at least ten times. The V and J genes are TRBV3-1 and TRBJ2-3; D is undetermined. The germline V gene encodes CDR1 LGHDT and CDR2 YNNKEL (reference sequence). V dropped 4 bases and J dropped 2 bases, with 4 bases sitting between them. The CDR3 consists of 12 residues. This chain's CDR3 is CASSPHTDTQYF. Here the CDR3 DNA reads TGTGCCAGCAGCCCCCACACAGATACGCAGTATTTT.

This clonotype occurred a few times. The chain joins TRBV5-1 to TRBJ2-7; TRBD1 matches 8 bases. V gave up 5 bases and J gave up 2 bases; unmatched junction bases: 6. Germline V gives CDR1 SGHRS, CDR2 YFSETQ. The CDR3 extends over 14 amino acids. The CDR3 DNA reads TGCGCCAGCAGAAAGGGACAGGCCACCTACGAGCAGTACTTC. Translation: CASRKGQATYEQYF.

J is TRBJ2-2 and V is TRBV9; 8 nucleotides line up with TRBD1. There are 16 residues in the CDR3. With V trimmed by 1 base and J by 5 bases, 7 bases remained unmatched. CDR1 SGDLS and CDR2 YYNGEE come from the germline V gene. CDR3 residues: CASSVQGAFETGELFF. The CDR3 nucleotides are TGTGCCAGCAGCGTACAGGGGGCTTTTGAGACCGGGGAGCTGTTTTTT.

The table lists this clonotype with many counts. The chain carries TRBV7-9 and TRBJ2-5; TRBD2 aligns across 8 bases. Germline V CDR1 and CDR2: SEHNR, FQNEAQ (reference sequence). V was clipped by 6 bases and J by 5 bases; unmatched bases: 8. This CDR3 contains 14 residues. The CDR3 coding sequence is TGTGCCAGCAGTTTCGGGGGGGCCGGTGAGACCCAGTACTTC. Translating gives CASSFGGAGETQYF.

This chain links TRBV20-1 with TRBJ1-1, with D possibly being TRBD1 (6 bases). This CDR3 is built from 15 residues. Looked up from germline, CDR1 is DFQATT and CDR2 is SNEGSKA (reference sequence). V shed 5 bases and J shed 2 bases, with 18 bases lying between them. CDR3 in amino acids: CSAPGGGLFNTEAFF. Here the CDR3 DNA reads TGCAGTGCTCCCGGGGGGGGGCTTTTTAACACTGAAGCTTTCTTT.

This clonotype was picked up many times. The rearrangement uses TRBV12-3 or TRBV12-4 and TRBJ2-1; 13 bases match TRBD2. The CDR3 is 15 residues long. V was clipped by 5 bases and J by 7 bases; unmatched bases: 5. The CDR3 loop reads CASSAGTSGKNEQFF. Written as DNA, the CDR3 is TGTGCCAGCAGTGCCGGGACTAGCGGGAAAAATGAGCAGTTCTTC.

The chain employs TRBV2 and TRBJ2-7; D is unresolved. CDR3 length equals 12 residues. The ends were cut back, 3 bases at V and 4 bases at J, with 7 bases in the middle. Germline-derived CDR1 and CDR2 are SNHLY and FYNNEI. The CDR3 sequence: CASSEGPYEQYF. Written as DNA, the CDR3 is TGTGCCAGCAGTGAGGGTCCATACGAGCAGTACTTC.

The V call is TRBV9, the J call TRBJ2-7; 8 nucleotides align to TRBD2. This CDR3 has 16 residues. V lost 0 bases and J lost 2; bases outside the gene matches: 7. Per germline, CDR1 SGDLS and CDR2 YYNGEE. The CDR3 is CASSVGSAGATYEQYF. The DNA of the CDR3 is TGTGCCAGCAGCGTAGGATCAGCGGGGGCCACCTACGAGCAGTACTTC.

This clonotype has just a few counts. J is TRBJ2-5 and V is TRBV27, with 8 bases aligning to TRBD2. Germline CDR1 MNHEY, CDR2 SMNVEV (reference sequence). Unmatched junction bases numbered 8, after V lost 1 base and J lost 1 base. The CDR3 length is 17 residues. The CDR3 here is CASSLLGASGSQETQYF. CDR3 DNA: TGTGCCAGCAGTTTATTAGGCGCTAGCGGGTCCCAAGAGACCCAGTACTTC.

The V gene is TRBV7-9, the J gene TRBJ2-7; 9 positions match TRBD1. J lost 2 bases, V lost 8 bases, and 7 bases had no gene match. Germline lookup yields CDR1 SEHNR and CDR2 FQNEAQ (reference sequence). This CDR3 region has 14 residues. CDR3 in amino acids: CASFRGQGAYEQYF. The DNA of the CDR3 is TGTGCCAGCTTCCGGGGACAGGGTGCCTACGAGCAGTACTTC.

This clonotype was counted between two and nine times. V usage is TRBV6-5 and J usage is TRBJ2-7; 7 bases map to TRBD1. J lost 7 bases, V lost 0 bases, and 6 bases had no gene match. The CDR3 is made up of 14 amino acids. CDR1 MNHEY and CDR2 SVGAGI come from the germline V gene. The CDR3 DNA is TGTGCCAGCAGTTACTCCGGGACAGTGCGAGAGCAGTACTTC. Amino acids: CASSYSGTVREQYF.

This clonotype was observed a handful of times. The rearrangement joins TRBV18 to TRBJ2-3, with a possible D match to TRBD2 (5 bases). Germline CDR1 KGHSH, CDR2 LQKENI. The V end lost 4 bases, the J end lost 1 base, and 9 bases lay between the germline ends. CDR3 length: 14 residues. CDR3 region: CASSRELGTDTQYF. The CDR3 bases are TGTGCCAGCTCACGGGAGTTGGGCACAGATACGCAGTATTTT.

This clonotype was seen a few times. This chain uses TRBV5-1 with TRBJ2-1, with 8 bases identical to TRBD1. Trimming took 2 bases from V and 8 from J; bases not matched to a gene: 9. The V gene's germline CDR1 is SGHRS and CDR2 YFSETQ. The CDR3 totals 15 residues. This chain's CDR3 is CASSFSGGGVDEQFF. The CDR3 nucleotides are TGCGCCAGCAGCTTCTCAGGGGGCGGGGTGGATGAGCAGTTCTTC. The whole variable domain, filled in from reference TRBV5-1 and TRBJ2-1, reads KAGVTQTPRYLIKTRGQQVTLSCSPISGHRSVSWYQQTPGQGLQFLFEYFSETQRNKGNFPGRFSGRQFSNSRSEMNVSTLELGDSALYLCASSFSGGGVDEQFFGPGTRLTVL.

This clonotype was seen more than once but under ten times. The rearrangement joins TRBV7-2 to TRBJ2-2; 8 positions match TRBD2. CDR1 is SGHTA, CDR2 FQGNSA, per germline. The V gene end was trimmed by 1 base and the J gene end by 4 bases; junction bases not matched to a gene: 5. The CDR3 length is 16 residues. In DNA, the CDR3 is TGTGCCAGCAGCTTAGGACGGGGGGGCCTCACCGGGGAGCTGTTTTTT. This codes for CASSLGRGGLTGELFF.

This clonotype was counted a few times. The chain carries TRBV9 and TRBJ2-2; D unresolved. The V end lost 0 bases, the J end lost 6 bases, and 9 bases lay between the germline ends. The CDR3 extends over 14 amino acids. CDR1 SGDLS and CDR2 YYNGEE come from the germline V gene. The CDR3 DNA sequence: TGTGCCAGCAGCGTAGAGGCTCCTCCCGGGGAGCTGTTTTTT. Its translation is CASSVEAPPGELFF.

J is TRBJ2-3 and V is TRBV29-1; 9 bases align to TRBD2. The CDR3 runs to 14 residues. Germline V lookup: CDR1 SQVTM, CDR2 ANQGSEA. Unmatched junction bases numbered 10, after V lost 6 bases and J lost 6 bases. As DNA, the CDR3 is TGCAGCGTGACAGCCGGGACTAGCCCGGATACGCAGTATTTT. Residues: CSVTAGTSPDTQYF.

A few counts support this clonotype. The rearrangement joins TRBV7-9 to TRBJ2-7; TRBD1 matches at 8 bases. The CDR3 is 14 amino acids. Germline values: CDR1 SEHNR, CDR2 FQNEAQ (reference sequence). V was pared by 3 bases and J by 5 bases, with 6 bases of the junction left unmatched. This CDR3 is CASSLAGGYHEQYF. The DNA of the CDR3 is TGTGCCAGCAGCTTGGCAGGGGGCTACCACGAGCAGTACTTC.

This clonotype showed up just a few times. The chain carries TRBV9 and TRBJ2-3; 10 positions agree with TRBD1. Germline assignment: CDR1 SGDLS and CDR2 YYNGEE. The CDR3 contains 17 residues. With V trimmed by 0 bases and J by 3 bases, 7 bases remained unmatched. CDR3 coding DNA: TGTGCCAGCAGCGTAGCTGGACAGGGGGTGAGGACAGATACGCAGTATTTT. Translation: CASSVAGQGVRTDTQYF. The full variable domain, rest sourced from reference TRBV9 and TRBJ2-3, is DSGVTQTPKHLITATGQRVTLRCSPRSGDLSVYWYQQSLDQGLQFLIQYYNGEERAKGNILERFSAQQFPDLHSELNLSSLELGDSALYFCASSVAGQGVRTDTQYFGPGTRLTVL.

As concerns this clonotype: With a much larger clone just one base away, this may be a read error. V gene TRBV20-1 combines with J gene TRBJ2-3; D perhaps matches TRBD2 (5 bases). The CDR3 spans 16 residues. Germline values: CDR1 DFQATT, CDR2 SNEGSKA (reference sequence). CDR3 in DNA: TGCTGTGCTAGAGCGAGGGCTAGGGTCAGCACAGATACGCAGTATTTT. Translating it yields CCARARARVSTDTQYF.

This clonotype was detected many times. This rearrangement joins TRBV10-3 to TRBJ1-2; a possible D gene is TRBD1 (6 bases). Trimming took off 3 bases at V and 7 bases at J, with 15 bases between the two ends. Germline values: CDR1 ENHRY, CDR2 SYGVKD. This CDR3 contains 14 residues. CDR3 in amino acids: CAISEGDTFSGYTF. DNA for the CDR3: TGTGCCATCAGTGAAGGGGACACGTTTAGTGGCTACACCTTC.

The chain links TRBV6-1 to TRBJ2-5, with 9 nucleotides matching TRBD1. The CDR3 has 15 amino acids. Germline CDR1 MNHNS, CDR2 SASEGT. J was trimmed by 5 bases and V by 5 bases; bases with no gene match: 9. The CDR3 bases are TGTGCCAGCAGTACCCCGGGACAGGGTGGGGAGACCCAGTACTTC. Residues: CASSTPGQGGETQYF.

This chain joins TRBV12-3 or TRBV12-4 and TRBJ2-3; TRBD2 matches at 9 bases. With V trimmed by 6 bases and J by 2 bases, 6 bases remained unmatched. The CDR3 consists of 15 residues. The CDR3 nucleotides read TGTGCCAGCAGCGTCATAGCGGGGGTCACAGATACGCAGTATTTT. It yields the protein CASSVIAGVTDTQYF.

This clonotype was detected only a few times. This chain joins TRBV7-2 and TRBJ2-7; D unclear. The length of the CDR3 is 12 residues. Deletions cut 0 bases from V and 4 bases from J, with 4 bases between. CDR1 is SGHTA, CDR2 FQGNSA, per germline. The CDR3: CASSLAWYEQYF. The DNA for the CDR3 is TGTGCCAGCAGCTTAGCATGGTACGAGCAGTACTTC.

This clonotype was picked up many times. This chain joins TRBV12-3 or TRBV12-4 and TRBJ2-7; 8 nucleotides line up with TRBD1. V shed 5 bases, J shed 4 bases, and the junction held 7 bases outside the gene matches. This CDR3 comprises 14 residues. This chain's CDR3 is CASSTNRGEYEQYF. The CDR3 coding sequence is TGTGCCAGCAGTACCAACAGGGGGGAGTACGAGCAGTACTTC.